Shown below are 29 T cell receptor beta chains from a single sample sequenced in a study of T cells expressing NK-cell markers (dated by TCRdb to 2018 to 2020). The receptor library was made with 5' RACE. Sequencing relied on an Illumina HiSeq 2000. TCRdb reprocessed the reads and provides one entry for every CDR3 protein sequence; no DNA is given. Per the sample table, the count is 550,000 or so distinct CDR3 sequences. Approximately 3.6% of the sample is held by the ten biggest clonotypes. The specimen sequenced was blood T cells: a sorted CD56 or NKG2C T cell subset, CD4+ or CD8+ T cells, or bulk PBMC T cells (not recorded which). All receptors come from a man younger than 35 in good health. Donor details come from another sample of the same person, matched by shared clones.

The CDR3 sequence is CSARVDSNNSPLHF. J is TRBJ1-6 and V is TRBV20-1; the TRBD1 assignment by TCRdb is unverifiable without DNA. This CDR3 comprises 14 residues. The germline V gene encodes CDR1 DFQATT and CDR2 SNEGSKA (reference sequence).

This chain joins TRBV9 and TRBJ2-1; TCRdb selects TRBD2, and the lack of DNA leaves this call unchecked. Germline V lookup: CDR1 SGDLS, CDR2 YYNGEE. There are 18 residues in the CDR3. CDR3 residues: CASSVALGTWRENNEQFF.

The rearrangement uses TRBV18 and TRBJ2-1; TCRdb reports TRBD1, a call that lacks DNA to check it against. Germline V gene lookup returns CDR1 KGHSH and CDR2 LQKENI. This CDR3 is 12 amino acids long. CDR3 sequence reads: CASSPVSRGEFF.

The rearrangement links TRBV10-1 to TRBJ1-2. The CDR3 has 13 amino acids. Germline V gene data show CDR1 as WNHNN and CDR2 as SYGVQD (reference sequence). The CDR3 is CAGTNGIIYGYTF.

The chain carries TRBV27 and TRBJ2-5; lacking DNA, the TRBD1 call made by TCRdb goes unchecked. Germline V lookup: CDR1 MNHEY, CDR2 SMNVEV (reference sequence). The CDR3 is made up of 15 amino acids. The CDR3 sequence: CASSSTRGYQETQYF.

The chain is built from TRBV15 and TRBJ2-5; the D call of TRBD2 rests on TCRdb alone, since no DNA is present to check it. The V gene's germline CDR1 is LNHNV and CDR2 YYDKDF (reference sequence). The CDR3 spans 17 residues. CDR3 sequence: CATSRDNGWRGQETQYF. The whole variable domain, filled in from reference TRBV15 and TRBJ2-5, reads DAMVIQNPRYQVTQFGKPVTLSCSQTLNHNVMYWYQQKSSQAPKLLFHYYDKDFNNEADTPDNFQSRRPNTSFCFLDIRSPGLGDTAMYLCATSRDNGWRGQETQYFGPGTRLLVL.

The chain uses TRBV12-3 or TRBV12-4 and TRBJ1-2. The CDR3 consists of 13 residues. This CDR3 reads CASSNDIPGGYTF.

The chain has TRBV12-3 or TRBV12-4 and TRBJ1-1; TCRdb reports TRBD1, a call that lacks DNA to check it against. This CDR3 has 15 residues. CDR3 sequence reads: CASSLGPDLNTEAFF.

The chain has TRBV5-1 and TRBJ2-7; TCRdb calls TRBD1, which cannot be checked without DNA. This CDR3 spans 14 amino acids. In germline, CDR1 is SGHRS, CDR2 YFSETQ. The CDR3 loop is CASSGQGAPYEQYF.

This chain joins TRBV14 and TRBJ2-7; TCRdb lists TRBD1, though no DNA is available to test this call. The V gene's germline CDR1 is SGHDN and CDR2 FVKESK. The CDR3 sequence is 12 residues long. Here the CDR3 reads CASKGQGVEQYF.

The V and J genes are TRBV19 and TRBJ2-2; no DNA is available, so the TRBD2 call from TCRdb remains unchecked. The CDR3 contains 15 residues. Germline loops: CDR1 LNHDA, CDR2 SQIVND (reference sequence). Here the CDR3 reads CASTNSGRDTGELFF.

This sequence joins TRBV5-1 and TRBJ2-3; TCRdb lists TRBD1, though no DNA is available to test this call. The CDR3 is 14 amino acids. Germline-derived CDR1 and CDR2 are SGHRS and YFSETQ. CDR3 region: CASSSIQGDDTQYF.

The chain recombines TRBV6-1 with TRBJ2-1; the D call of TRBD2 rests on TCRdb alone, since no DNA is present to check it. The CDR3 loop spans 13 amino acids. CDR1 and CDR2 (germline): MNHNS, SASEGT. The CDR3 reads CACREGSGNSEFF.

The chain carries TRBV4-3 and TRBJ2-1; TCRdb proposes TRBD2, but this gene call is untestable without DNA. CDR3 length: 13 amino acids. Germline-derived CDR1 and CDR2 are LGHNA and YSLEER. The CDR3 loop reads CASSQASGVEQFF.

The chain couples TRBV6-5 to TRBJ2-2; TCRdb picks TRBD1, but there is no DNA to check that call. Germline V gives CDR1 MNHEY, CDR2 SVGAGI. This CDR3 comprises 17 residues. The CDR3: CASRGGVWHRGTGELFF.

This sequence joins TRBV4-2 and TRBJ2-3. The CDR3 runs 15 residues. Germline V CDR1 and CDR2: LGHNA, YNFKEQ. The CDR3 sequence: CASSQVTGSTDTQYF.

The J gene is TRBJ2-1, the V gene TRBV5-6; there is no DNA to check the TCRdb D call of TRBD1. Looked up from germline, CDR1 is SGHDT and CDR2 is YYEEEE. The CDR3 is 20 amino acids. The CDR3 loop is CASSLGARGVGGGLYNEQFF.

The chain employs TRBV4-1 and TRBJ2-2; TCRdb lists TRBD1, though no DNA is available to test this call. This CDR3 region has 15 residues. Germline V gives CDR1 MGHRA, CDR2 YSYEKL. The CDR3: CASSQPRALRGELFF.

The CDR3 sequence is CASSPPWQGRGEQFF. The rearrangement joins TRBV5-5 to TRBJ2-1; checking the TCRdb D call of TRBD1 is not possible without DNA. This CDR3 has 15 amino acids. Germline V CDR1 and CDR2: SGHKS, YYEKEE (reference sequence).

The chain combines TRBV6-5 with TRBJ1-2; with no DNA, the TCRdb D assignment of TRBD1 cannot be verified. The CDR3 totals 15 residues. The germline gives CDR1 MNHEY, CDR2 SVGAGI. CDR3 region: CASSYGQGKGYGYTF.

The CDR3 here is CASSLDIRRLKNIQYF. The J gene is TRBJ2-4, the V gene TRBV7-8. CDR1 is SGHVS, CDR2 FQNEAQ, per germline. This CDR3 has 16 residues.

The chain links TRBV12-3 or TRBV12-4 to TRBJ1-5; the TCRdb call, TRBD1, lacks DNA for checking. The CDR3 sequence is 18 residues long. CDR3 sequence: CASSLLLGQTFGNQPQHF.

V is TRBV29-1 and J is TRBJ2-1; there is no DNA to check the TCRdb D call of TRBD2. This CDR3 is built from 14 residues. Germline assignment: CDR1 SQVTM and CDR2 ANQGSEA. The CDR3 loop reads CSAAGSGSFNEQFF.

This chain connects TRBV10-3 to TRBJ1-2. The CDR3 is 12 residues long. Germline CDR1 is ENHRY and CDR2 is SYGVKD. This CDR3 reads CAISDQEGGYTF.

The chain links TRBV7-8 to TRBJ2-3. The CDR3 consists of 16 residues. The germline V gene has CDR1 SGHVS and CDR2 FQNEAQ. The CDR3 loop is CASSLSVGPSTDTQYF.

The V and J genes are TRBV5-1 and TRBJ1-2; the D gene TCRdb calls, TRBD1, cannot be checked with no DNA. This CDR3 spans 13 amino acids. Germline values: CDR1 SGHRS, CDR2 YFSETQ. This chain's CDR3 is CASSLRQGMGYTF.

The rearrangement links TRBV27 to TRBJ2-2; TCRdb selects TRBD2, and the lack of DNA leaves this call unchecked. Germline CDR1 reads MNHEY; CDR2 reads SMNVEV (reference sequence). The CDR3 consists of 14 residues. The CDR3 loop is CASSQTSATGELFF.

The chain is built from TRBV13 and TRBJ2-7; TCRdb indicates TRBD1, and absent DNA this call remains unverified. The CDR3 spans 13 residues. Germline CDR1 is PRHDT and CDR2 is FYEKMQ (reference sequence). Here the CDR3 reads CASGLDRDHEQYF.

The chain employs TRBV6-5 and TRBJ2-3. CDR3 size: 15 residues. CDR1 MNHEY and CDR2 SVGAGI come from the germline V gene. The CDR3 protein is CASSYAGLAADTQYF.